The 26 T cell receptor beta chains below were found in one sample sequenced in a study of Ad26.COV2.S vaccination and SARS-CoV-2 variants. TCRdb's copy holds only in-frame clones and misses some; the assay was immunoSEQ multiplex PCR. The sample has roughly 380,000 clones; roughly 90% are singletons. This sample's treatment: around 19 received Ad26.COV2.S at low or high dose, single or two shots; 5 received placebo; per-sample allocation not given. Each sample was drawn 63 days after the first injection (of vaccine or placebo). The sequencing used peripheral blood, collected in a trial of Ad26.COV2.S vaccine versus placebo. Receptors originate from a person aged 18-65 years who received the Ad26.COV2.S COVID-19 vaccine or a placebo.

J is TRBJ1-1 and V is TRBV5-4; D might be TRBD1 (6 bases). There are 17 residues in the CDR3. Per germline, CDR1 SGHNT and CDR2 YYREEE (reference sequence). The germline V and J ends were trimmed by 4 bases and 0 bases, with 19 bases remaining between them. CDR3 protein: CASSQLIGQLMNTEAFF. DNA of the CDR3: TGTGCCAGCAGCCAACTAATCGGACAGCTCATGAACACTGAAGCTTTCTTT.

The rearrangement joins TRBV5-4 to TRBJ1-2; no clear D gene. V was cut by 0 bases and J by 3 bases, with 9 bases left in between. This CDR3 is 14 amino acids long. In germline, CDR1 is SGHNT, CDR2 YYREEE (reference sequence). The CDR3 loop reads CASSLAGSDYGYTF. CDR3 sequence (DNA): TGTGCCAGCAGCTTGGCGGGGTCGGACTATGGCTACACCTTC.

The rearrangement uses TRBV7-9 and TRBJ2-2; D gene uncertain. Germline V CDR1 and CDR2: SEHNR, FQNEAQ (reference sequence). The V end lost 5 bases, the J end lost 3 bases, and 16 bases lay between the germline ends. The CDR3 sequence is 16 residues long. The CDR3 loop is CASSRNVYSDTGELFF. The DNA for the CDR3 is TGTGCCAGCAGCCGTAACGTGTACTCAGACACCGGGGAGCTGTTTTTT.

The chain is built from TRBV15 and TRBJ2-3, with 8 bases matching TRBD2. V was pared by 10 bases and J by 2 bases, with 11 bases of the junction left unmatched. The CDR3 contains 15 residues. Germline V gene sequence: CDR1 LNHNV, CDR2 YYDKDF (reference sequence). This CDR3 is CAIRRDSGVTDTQYF. The CDR3 region has the DNA TGTGCCATACGCCGGGATAGCGGGGTCACAGATACGCAGTATTTT.

The chain links TRBV15 to TRBJ1-1, with TRBD1 identical over 8 bases. Per germline, CDR1 LNHNV and CDR2 YYDKDF (reference sequence). This CDR3 region has 14 residues. V was pared by 3 bases and J by 5 bases, with 5 bases of the junction left unmatched. CDR3 residues: CATSRDRVTTEAFF. The CDR3 nucleotides are TGTGCCACCAGCAGGGACAGGGTGACTACTGAAGCTTTCTTT.

The chain has TRBV7-2 and TRBJ1-3; D possibly corresponds to TRBD1 (6 bases). The V gene lost 8 bases and the J gene lost 6 bases, with 20 bases spanning the gap. The CDR3 is 15 amino acids. CDR1 is SGHTA and CDR2 is FQGNSA in the germline V gene. CDR3 bases: TGTGCCAGCTGGGGCCGGGGGGCGCAAGAAAACACCATATATTTT. Translation: CASWGRGAQENTIYF.

This clone was picked up a small number of times. V gene TRBV7-2 combines with J gene TRBJ2-7; D remains unclear. This CDR3 spans 14 amino acids. The V end lost 1 base, the J end lost 4 bases, and 11 bases lay between the germline ends. Germline CDR1 SGHTA, CDR2 FQGNSA. The CDR3 reads CASSLVGVIYEQYF. CDR3 nucleotides: TGTGCCAGCAGCTTAGTTGGGGTGATTTACGAGCAGTACTTC.

V and J are TRBV27 and TRBJ1-2, with no clear D. Germline V CDR1 and CDR2: MNHEY, SMNVEV (reference sequence). The CDR3 spans 13 residues. The germline V and J ends were trimmed by 6 bases and 2 bases, with 10 bases remaining between them. CDR3 nucleotides: TGTGCCAGCAGGTTGGGCCGCAACTATGGCTACACCTTC. It codes for CASRLGRNYGYTF.

The chain has TRBV30 and TRBJ2-3, with D possibly being TRBD1 or TRBD2 (5 bases each). The CDR3 has 15 residues. V lost 2 bases and J 0 bases, leaving 12 bases between the germline ends. In germline, CDR1 is GTSNPN, CDR2 SVGIG (reference sequence). The DNA for the CDR3 is TGTGCCTGGAGTAGGGGAGTGCCTAGCACAGATACGCAGTATTTT. This encodes CAWSRGVPSTDTQYF.

The chain uses TRBV7-6 and TRBJ1-1; 7 bases are shared with TRBD1. This CDR3 is 15 amino acids long. V trimming: 3 bases; J trimming: 5 bases; junction bases outside the gene matches: 9. The germline V gene has CDR1 SGHVS and CDR2 FNYEAQ. The CDR3 protein is CASSFTTGVGTEAFF. CDR3 in DNA: TGTGCCAGCAGCTTCACAACAGGGGTGGGTACTGAAGCTTTCTTT.

The CDR3 loop is CAFGTGITEAFF. For the CDR3, the DNA is TGTGCCTTTGGGACAGGGATCACTGAAGCTTTCTTT. This chain connects TRBV30 to TRBJ1-1, with 9 nucleotides matching TRBD1. Trimming removed 7 bases from V and 4 bases from J; junction bases left unmatched: 4. Germline lookup yields CDR1 GTSNPN and CDR2 SVGIG (reference sequence). The CDR3 length is 12 residues.

The V gene is TRBV24-1, the J gene TRBJ2-4; weak D call: TRBD1 (5 bases). Germline CDR1 and CDR2: KGHDR and SFDVKD. Between the trimmed V and J ends, which lost 3 bases and 9 bases, there was a span of 17 bases. This CDR3 is 15 amino acids long. CDR3 protein: CATSDPRQSWGIQYF. CDR3 DNA sequence: TGTGCCACCAGTGATCCTCGACAGTCATGGGGCATTCAGTACTTC.

J is TRBJ1-5 and V is TRBV19; D possibly corresponds to TRBD1 (6 bases). The CDR3 runs to 17 residues. Trimming removed 1 base at V and 2 bases at J, with 15 bases between. The germline CDR1 and CDR2 sequences are LNHDA and SQIVND (reference sequence). The CDR3 protein is CASSIVAGGGGNQPQHF. The CDR3 DNA follows: TGTGCCAGTAGTATAGTCGCAGGAGGGGGAGGCAATCAGCCCCAGCATTTT.

The count of this clone is one. V usage is TRBV20-1 and J usage is TRBJ2-5; TRBD1 or TRBD2 may be the D gene (5 bases each). The CDR3 has 13 residues. The germline gives CDR1 DFQATT, CDR2 SNEGSKA (reference sequence). Trimming removed 3 bases from V and 7 bases from J, with 15 bases in between. This CDR3 reads CSASGTAQGTQYF. CDR3 nucleotides: TGCAGTGCTAGTGGGACGGCCCAGGGGACCCAGTACTTC.

The gene calls are TRBV7-3 and TRBJ2-3, with 8 positions matching TRBD2. This CDR3 comprises 14 residues. CDR1 SGHTA and CDR2 FQGTGA come from the germline V gene. After removal of 1 base from V and 6 bases from J, the junction contained 3 bases not matched to a gene. In nucleotides, the CDR3 is TGTGCCAGCAGCTTAAGCGGGGGGCCCGATACGCAGTATTTT. Amino acid sequence: CASSLSGGPDTQYF.

This chain connects TRBV2 to TRBJ1-4, with TRBD1 matching over 7 bases. Looked up from germline, CDR1 is SNHLY and CDR2 is FYNNEI. The CDR3 loop spans 15 amino acids. J gave up 4 bases and V 4 bases, and 6 bases lay outside the gene matches. CDR3 protein: CASSVRGVDNEKLFF. The CDR3 coding sequence is TGTGCCAGCAGTGTCAGGGGGGTCGATAATGAAAAACTGTTTTTT.

The V call is TRBV6-5, the J call TRBJ2-1, with a possible D match to TRBD1 (7 bases). Germline values: CDR1 MNHEY, CDR2 SVGAGI. The CDR3 has 16 amino acids. The ends were cut back, 2 bases at V and 5 bases at J, with 16 bases in the middle. CDR3 bases: TGTGCCAGCAGTTACCTCGGAGGGGGCGACAACAATGAGCAGTTCTTC. Amino acids: CASSYLGGGDNNEQFF.

The chain joins TRBV6-5 to TRBJ2-1, with D perhaps matching TRBD1 or TRBD2 (5 bases each). The germline gives CDR1 MNHEY, CDR2 SVGAGI. The CDR3 totals 15 residues. The V end was cut by 7 bases, the J end by 6 bases, with 19 bases between. DNA for the CDR3: TGTGCCAGCACCAGTAGATGGGACCCTTTCAATGAGCAGTTCTTC. It yields the protein CASTSRWDPFNEQFF.

The chain recombines TRBV5-6 with TRBJ2-5; 8 bases map to TRBD1. This CDR3 region has 13 residues. Trimming at V came to 4 bases and at J to 3 bases, leaving 2 bases not matched to a gene. CDR1 is SGHDT, CDR2 YYEEEE, per germline. The CDR3 spells CASSPTGEETQYF. The CDR3 coding sequence is TGTGCCAGCAGCCCGACAGGGGAAGAGACCCAGTACTTC. Complete variable domain (other parts from reference TRBV5-6 and TRBJ2-5): DAGVTQSPTHLIKTRGQQVTLRCSPKSGHDTVSWYQQALGQGPQFIFQYYEEEERQRGNFPDRFSGHQFPNYSSELNVNALLLGDSALYLCASSPTGEETQYFGPGTRLLVL.

The chain is built from TRBV7-3 and TRBJ2-2; 8 positions match TRBD1. V lost 5 bases to trimming and J lost 2 bases; unmatched junction nucleotides: 10. Germline-derived CDR1 and CDR2 are SGHTA and FQGTGA. The CDR3 is 17 residues long. The CDR3 spells CASSLGYGQGNTGELFF. The CDR3 DNA reads TGTGCCAGCAGCCTAGGTTATGGACAGGGCAACACCGGGGAGCTGTTTTTT.

The chain uses TRBV9 and TRBJ2-1, with 9 nucleotides matching TRBD2. CDR3 size: 16 residues. The germline V gene has CDR1 SGDLS and CDR2 YYNGEE. The V gene end was trimmed by 3 bases and the J gene end by 4 bases; junction bases not matched to a gene: 8. CDR3 protein: CASSEGGGASYNEQFF. The CDR3 bases are TGTGCCAGCAGCGAGGGCGGGGGGGCCTCTTACAATGAGCAGTTCTTC.

The chain recombines TRBV23-1 with TRBJ1-6; possible D gene TRBD1, 6 bases. TRBV23-1 is designated an ORF whose function remains uncertain. The CDR3 is 17 amino acids. With 2 bases removed from V and 8 bases from J, the gap between germline ends came to 19 bases. The chain's CDR3 is CASSQGGGALWHSPLHF. CDR3 nucleotides: TGCGCCAGCAGTCAAGGGGGCGGAGCACTTTGGCATTCACCCCTCCACTTT.

V and J are TRBV27 and TRBJ1-1; D is ambiguous. Between the trimmed V and J ends, which lost 1 base and 4 bases, there was a span of 22 bases. Germline CDR1 is MNHEY and CDR2 is SMNVEV (reference sequence). CDR3 length equals 18 residues. This chain's CDR3 is CASSLYRVGGRAATEAFF. The CDR3, as DNA: TGTGCCAGCAGTTTATATCGGGTGGGAGGTAGGGCCGCCACTGAAGCTTTCTTT.

The chain is built from TRBV19 and TRBJ1-2; 9 bases fit TRBD1. Germline-derived CDR1 and CDR2 are LNHDA and SQIVND (reference sequence). The CDR3 covers 14 residues. After removal of 5 bases from V and 6 bases from J, the junction contained 7 bases not matched to a gene. The CDR3 region has the DNA TGTGCCAGTAGTTCCGGGACAGGGCGAAATGGCTACACCTTC. Translated, it gives CASSSGTGRNGYTF.

The chain employs TRBV12-3 or TRBV12-4 and TRBJ1-2, with 10 bases identical to TRBD1. V lost 6 bases and J lost 7; bases outside the gene matches: 5. This CDR3 is built from 13 residues. The CDR3 sequence is CASRFRDRGGYTF. DNA of the CDR3: TGTGCCAGCAGGTTCCGGGACAGGGGTGGCTACACCTTC.

V gene TRBV28 combines with J gene TRBJ2-7; no reliable D call. The V and J ends lost 3 bases and 0 bases respectively, with 6 bases between them. Germline V lookup: CDR1 MDHEN, CDR2 SYDVKM. This CDR3 is built from 13 residues. CDR3 loop: CASSFRSSYEQYF. The CDR3 bases are TGTGCCAGCAGTTTTCGGAGCTCCTACGAGCAGTACTTC.